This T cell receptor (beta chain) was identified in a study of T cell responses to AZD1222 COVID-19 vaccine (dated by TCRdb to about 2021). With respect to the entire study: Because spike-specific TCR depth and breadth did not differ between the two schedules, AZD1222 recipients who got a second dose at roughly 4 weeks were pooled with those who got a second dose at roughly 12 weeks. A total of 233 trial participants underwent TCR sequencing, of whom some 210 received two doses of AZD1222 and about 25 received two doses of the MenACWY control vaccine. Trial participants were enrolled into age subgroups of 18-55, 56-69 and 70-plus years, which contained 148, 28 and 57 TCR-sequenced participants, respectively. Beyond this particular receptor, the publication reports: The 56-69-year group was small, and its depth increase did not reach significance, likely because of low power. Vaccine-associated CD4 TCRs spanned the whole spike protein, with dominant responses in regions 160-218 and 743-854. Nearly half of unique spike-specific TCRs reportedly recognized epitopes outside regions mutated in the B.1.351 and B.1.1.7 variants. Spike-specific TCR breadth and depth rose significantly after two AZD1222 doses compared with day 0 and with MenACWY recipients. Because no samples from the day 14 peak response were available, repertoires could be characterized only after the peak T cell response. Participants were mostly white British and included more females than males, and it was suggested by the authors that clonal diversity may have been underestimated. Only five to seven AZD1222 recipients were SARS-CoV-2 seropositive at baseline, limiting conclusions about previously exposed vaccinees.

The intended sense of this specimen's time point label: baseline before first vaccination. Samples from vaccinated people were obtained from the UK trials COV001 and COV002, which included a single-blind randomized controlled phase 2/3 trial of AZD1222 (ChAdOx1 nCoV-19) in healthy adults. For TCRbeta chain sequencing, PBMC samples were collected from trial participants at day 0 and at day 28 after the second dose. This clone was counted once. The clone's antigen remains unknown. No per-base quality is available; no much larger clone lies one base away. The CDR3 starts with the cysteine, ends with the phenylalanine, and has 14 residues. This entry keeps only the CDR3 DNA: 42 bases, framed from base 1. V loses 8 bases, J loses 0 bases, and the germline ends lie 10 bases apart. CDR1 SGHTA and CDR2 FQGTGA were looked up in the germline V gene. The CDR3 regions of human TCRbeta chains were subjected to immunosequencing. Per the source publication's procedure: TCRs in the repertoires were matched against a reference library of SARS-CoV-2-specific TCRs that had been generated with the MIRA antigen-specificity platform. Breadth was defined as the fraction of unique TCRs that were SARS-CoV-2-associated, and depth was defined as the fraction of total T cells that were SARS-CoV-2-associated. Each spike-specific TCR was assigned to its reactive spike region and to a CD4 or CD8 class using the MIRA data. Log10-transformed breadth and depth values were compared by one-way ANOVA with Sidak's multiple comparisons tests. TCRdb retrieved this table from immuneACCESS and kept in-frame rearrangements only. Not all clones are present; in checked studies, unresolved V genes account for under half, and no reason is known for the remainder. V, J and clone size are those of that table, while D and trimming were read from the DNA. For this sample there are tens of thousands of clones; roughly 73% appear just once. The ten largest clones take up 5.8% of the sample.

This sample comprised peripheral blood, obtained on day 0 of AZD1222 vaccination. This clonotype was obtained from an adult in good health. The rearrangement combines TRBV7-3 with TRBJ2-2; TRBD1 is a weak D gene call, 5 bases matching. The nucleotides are TGTGCCAGCCGGCAGGGAACGAACACCGGGGAGCTGTTTTTT. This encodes CASRQGTNTGELFF. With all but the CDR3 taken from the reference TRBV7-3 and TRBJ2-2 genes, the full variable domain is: GAGVSQTPSNKVTEKGKYVELRCDPISGHTALYWYRQSLGQGPEFLIYFQGTGAADDSGLPNDRFFAVRPEGSVSTLKIQRTERGDSAVYLCASRQGTNTGELFFGEGSRLTVL.